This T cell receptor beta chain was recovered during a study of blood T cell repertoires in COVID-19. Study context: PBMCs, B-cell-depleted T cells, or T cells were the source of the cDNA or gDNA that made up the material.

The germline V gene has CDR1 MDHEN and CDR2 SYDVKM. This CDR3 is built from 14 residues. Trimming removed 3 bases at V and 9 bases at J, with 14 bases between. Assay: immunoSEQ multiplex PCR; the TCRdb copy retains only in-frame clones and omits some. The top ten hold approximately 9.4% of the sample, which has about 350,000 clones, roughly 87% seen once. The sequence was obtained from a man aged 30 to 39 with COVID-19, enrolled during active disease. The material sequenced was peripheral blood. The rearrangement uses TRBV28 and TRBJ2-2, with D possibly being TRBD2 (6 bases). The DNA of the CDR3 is TGTGCCAGCAGTTTGGCAGGGAGGTTTAGGGAGCTGTTTTTT. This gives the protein CASSLAGRFRELFF. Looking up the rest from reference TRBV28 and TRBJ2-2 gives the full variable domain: DVKVTQSSRYLVKRTGEKVFLECVQDMDHENMFWYRQDPGLGLRLIYFSYDVKMKEKGDIPEGYSVSREKKERFSLILESASTNQTSMYLCASSLAGRFRELFFGEGSRLTVL.